These T cell receptor beta chains were read from a single sample in a study of memory CD4+ T cells and cytomegalovirus serostatus. The repertoire was sequenced with immunoSEQ multiplex PCR; TCRdb's copy has only in-frame clones and lacks some. Counted here are some 67,000 clones, 60% to 85% occurring once; the ten biggest clones make up approximately 4.8%. The sequencing sample was made of memory CD4+ T cells from blood. Receptors were obtained from an adult in good health and CMV-seropositive. Each CDR3 is given with its conserved first and last residue. A D gene is named only where the DNA matches it firmly. Rows may omit the clone size; those that give it use once, few, many or a size class.

d_gene	abundance	j_gene	v_gene	CDR3nt	CDR3aa
TRBD1	.	TRBJ2-3	TRBV5-4	TGTGCCAGCAGCTTGACAGGGGGTGGGGATACGCAGTATTTT	CASSLTGGGDTQYF
.	.	TRBJ2-6	TRBV6-6	TGTGCCAGCAGCGAACTGTTGGGGTCTGGGGCCAACGTCCTGACTTTC	CASSELLGSGANVLTF
.	.	TRBJ2-7	TRBV7-9	TGTGCCAGCAGCTTGAATTTATTGCGGGACAGAGGTTCCCACGAGCAGTACTTC	CASSLNLLRDRGSHEQYF
TRBD1	.	TRBJ1-2	TRBV6-4	TGTGCCAGCAGTGACCAGGGGGCGGGCTACACCTTC	CASSDQGAGYTF
TRBD2	.	TRBJ2-1	TRBV5-5	TGTGCCAGCAGCTTTAAACCGGGACTAGCGGGATTGGGTGAGCAGTTCTTC	CASSFKPGLAGLGEQFF
TRBD2	.	TRBJ2-3	TRBV7-2	TGTGCCAGCAGCTTCCCAGTCGGCGGGAGGGACACAGATACGCAGTATTTT	CASSFPVGGRDTDTQYF
TRBD2	.	TRBJ2-7	TRBV4-1	TGCGCCAGCAGCCAAGATACAGGGGCTAGCGGGGGGGACGAGCAGTACTTC	CASSQDTGASGGDEQYF
.	.	TRBJ2-3	TRBV13	TGTGCCAGCAGCTTAGTGTTCGGGAATACGCAGTATTTT	CASSLVFGNTQYF
TRBD1	.	TRBJ2-1	TRBV6-1	TGTGCCAGCAGTGAGGGACAGATGAGTAATGAGCAGTTCTTC	CASSEGQMSNEQFF
.	.	TRBJ1-5	TRBV28	TGTGCCAGCAGCCTACAGGCAACCGGGTCCCAGCATTTT	CASSLQATGSQHF
TRBD1	.	TRBJ1-1	TRBV6-1	TGTGCCAGCACCCAACAGGGGTCAGGAAAGATTGAAGCTTTCTTT	CASTQQGSGKIEAFF
.	few	TRBJ2-2	TRBV19	TGTGCCAGTAGGGGGCTCGGCACCGGGGAGCTGTTTTTT	CASRGLGTGELFF
.	once	TRBJ1-2	TRBV14	TGTGCCAGCAGCCGAGCCAGGCGCGGCTACACCTTC	CASSRARRGYTF
.	.	TRBJ2-1	TRBV6-5	TGTGCCAGCAGTTACTCGAGGAACAATGAGCAGTTCTTC	CASSYSRNNEQFF
.	.	TRBJ2-4	TRBV4-1	TGCGCCAGCAGCCAACCCACCTCTCATAGCATTCAGTACTTC	CASSQPTSHSIQYF
.	.	TRBJ1-3	TRBV2	TGTGCCAGCAACCCGTTTCACTCTGGAAACACCATATATTTT	CASNPFHSGNTIYF
TRBD1	.	TRBJ2-7	TRBV19	TGTGCCAGTAGTGAGGGGGCGTACGAGCAGTACTTC	CASSEGAYEQYF
.	.	TRBJ2-4	TRBV18	TGTGCCAGCTCACCACTAGCCCAGCTCCAACTAGCCAAAAACATTCAGTACTTC	CASSPLAQLQLAKNIQYF
TRBD1	few	TRBJ1-1	TRBV5-1	TGCGCCAGCAGAACAGGGGGGAACACTGAAGCTTTCTTT	CASRTGGNTEAFF
.	few	TRBJ1-2	TRBV5-1	TGCGCCAGCAGCTTGCTAGGCACAAACCAACGAAACTATGGCTACACCTTC	CASSLLGTNQRNYGYTF
TRBD2	once	TRBJ2-1	TRBV4-3	TGCGCCAGCAGCCTTCGACTGACTAGCGGAAACAATGAGCAGTTCTTC	CASSLRLTSGNNEQFF
.	.	TRBJ2-5	TRBV6-1	TGTGCCAGCAGGGGACTCGCGGGGTCGGAGACCCAGTACTTC	CASRGLAGSETQYF
.	.	TRBJ1-4	TRBV18	TGTGCCAGCTCACCAGACCGGACGGAAGAAAAACTGTTTTTT	CASSPDRTEEKLFF
.	.	TRBJ1-2	TRBV5-6	TGTGCCAGCAGCCCCGGTACCTTTGGCTACACCTTC	CASSPGTFGYTF
.	.	TRBJ2-2	TRBV7-9	TGTGCCAGCAGCCTCGGACAGACCGGGGAGCTGTTTTTT	CASSLGQTGELFF
.	.	TRBJ1-2	TRBV12-5	TGTGCTAGTGGTTTGGTTGGGTCAAGGGGCTACACCTTC	CASGLVGSRGYTF
.	once	TRBJ1-2	TRBV23-1	TGCGCCAGCAGTCGAACTGGCTACACCTTC	CASSRTGYTF
TRBD1	once	TRBJ1-4	TRBV5-6	TGTGCCAGCAGCTTGGGGACAGGGGAAAAACTGTTTTTT	CASSLGTGEKLFF
TRBD1	few	TRBJ1-5	TRBV30	TGTGCCTGGAAAAGACAGGGAGAGTTAAGCAATCAGCCCCAGCATTTT	CAWKRQGELSNQPQHF
.	.	TRBJ2-1	TRBV29-1	TGCAGCGTTGGGAGGGTTGCTGAACAGTTCTTC	CSVGRVAEQFF
TRBD2	.	TRBJ2-7	TRBV7-6	TGTGCCAGCAGCTCCTCCAGCGGGGGGGCGGGCGAGCAGTACTTC	CASSSSSGGAGEQYF
TRBD1	.	TRBJ2-7	TRBV6-5	TGTGCCAGCAGTCTTGGACAGGAATCCTACGAGCAGTACTTC	CASSLGQESYEQYF
TRBD2	.	TRBJ2-3	TRBV11-3	TGTGCCAGCAGCTCAGCGGGGGGTGTCACAGATACGCAGTATTTT	CASSSAGGVTDTQYF
.	once	TRBJ2-1	TRBV2	TGTGCCAGCAGTACAAGACAGGAAAATGAGCAGTTCTTC	CASSTRQENEQFF
.	once	TRBJ2-2	TRBV18	TGTGCCAGCTCACCAATTCGGGGGAACGGGGAGCTGTTTTTT	CASSPIRGNGELFF